The 31 T cell receptor beta chains listed next were all sequenced from one sample in a study of blood T cell repertoires in COVID-19. The protocol was immunoSEQ multiplex PCR, while the TCRdb copy is restricted to in-frame clones and leaves out a portion. In the table there are 40,000 or so clones, 70% to 90% of which are singletons. The sample consisted of peripheral blood. The receptors were sampled from a man in his sixties with active COVID-19.

The chain has TRBV19 and TRBJ2-1, with 8 bases fitting TRBD2. The trim removed 5 bases at V and 2 bases at J, leaving 8 bases unmatched. CDR3 length: 16 residues. The V gene's germline CDR1 is LNHDA and CDR2 SQIVND (reference sequence). The CDR3 sequence is CASSPLAGRAYNEQFF. CDR3 coding DNA: TGTGCCAGTAGTCCTTTAGCGGGGAGGGCCTACAATGAGCAGTTCTTC. Together with reference TRBV19 and TRBJ2-1, the CDR3 gives the full variable domain: DGGITQSPKYLFRKEGQNVTLSCEQNLNHDAMYWYRQDPGQGLRLIYYSQIVNDFQKGDIAEGYSVSREKKESFPLTVTSAQKNPTAFYLCASSPLAGRAYNEQFFGPGTRLTVL.

This clone was seen only a few times. The chain uses TRBV3-1 (or the pseudogene TRBV3-2) and TRBJ2-5; tentative D call: TRBD2 (5 bases). Trimming pared 3 bases from V and 7 bases from J, leaving 21 bases between. This CDR3 region has 16 residues. Germline CDR1 LGHDT, CDR2 YNNKEL (reference sequence). The CDR3 DNA follows: TGTGCCAGCAGCCACCCCAGTGCGGGCCTAAGCGGGACCCAGTACTTC. Encoded protein: CASSHPSAGLSGTQYF.

The V call is TRBV2, the J call TRBJ2-1; TRBD1 matches at 10 bases. The CDR3 has 15 amino acids. Looked up from germline, CDR1 is SNHLY and CDR2 is FYNNEI. The J segment lost 4 bases and the V segment lost 6 bases, leaving 6 bases of the junction unmatched. Written as DNA, the CDR3 is TGTGCCAGCAGCCAAGGACAGGGGGAGTACAATGAGCAGTTCTTC. This encodes CASSQGQGEYNEQFF.

This rearrangement joins TRBV5-1 to TRBJ2-3; TRBD2 agrees at 7 bases. Germline CDR1 SGHRS, CDR2 YFSETQ. This CDR3 contains 16 residues. The V gene end was trimmed by 0 bases and the J gene end by 1 base; junction bases not matched to a gene: 5. The CDR3 sequence is CASSLGAAGGTDTQYF. In nucleotides, the CDR3 is TGCGCCAGCAGCTTGGGAGCGGCGGGGGGCACAGATACGCAGTATTTT.

This clone was observed a few times. The chain links TRBV7-2 to TRBJ2-7; tentative D call: TRBD2 (6 bases). This CDR3 is built from 14 residues. Trimming took 5 bases from V and 2 from J, leaving 13 bases between them. Looked up from germline, CDR1 is SGHTA and CDR2 is FQGNSA. The CDR3 sequence: CASSPTSWAYEQYF. In nucleotides, the CDR3 is TGTGCCAGCAGCCCAACTAGCTGGGCCTACGAGCAGTACTTC.

The CDR3 loop reads CASSNLGGDTQYF. The CDR3 nucleotides are TGTGCCAGCAGCAATTTGGGGGGAGATACGCAGTATTTT. This chain uses TRBV11-3 with TRBJ2-3; maybe TRBD2 (6 bases). Germline V gives CDR1 SGHNT, CDR2 YENEEA. This CDR3 spans 13 amino acids. With 5 bases removed from V and 5 bases from J, the gap between germline ends came to 11 bases.

V usage is TRBV6-5 and J usage is TRBJ2-6, with a weak D call TRBD1 (5 bases). V was shortened by 7 bases and J by 4 bases, with 8 bases between the two germline ends. Per germline, CDR1 MNHEY and CDR2 SVGAGI. This CDR3 has 13 amino acids. CDR3 sequence (DNA): TGTGCCAGCATAGGGGCCGGGGCCAACGTCCTGACTTTC. Translated, it gives CASIGAGANVLTF.

This clone was found a few times. The gene calls are TRBV10-3 and TRBJ2-1; the match to TRBD1 covers 9 bases. Germline V CDR1 and CDR2: ENHRY, SYGVKD. The V and J ends lost 6 bases and 4 bases, in that order; junction bases with no gene match: 7. The length of the CDR3 is 15 residues. Written as DNA, the CDR3 is TGTGCCATCAGCCTGGACAGGGGTTTTTACAATGAGCAGTTCTTC. Translated: CAISLDRGFYNEQFF.

The chain is built from TRBV3-1 (or the pseudogene TRBV3-2) and TRBJ2-2; TRBD1 might be the D (5 bases). The germline gives CDR1 LGHDT, CDR2 YNNKEL (reference sequence). The germline V and J ends were trimmed by 0 bases and 5 bases, with 13 bases remaining between them. This CDR3 spans 16 amino acids. CDR3 nucleotides: TGTGCCAGCAGCCAAGATCCTAGGGGATGGACCGGGGAGCTGTTTTTT. Its translation: CASSQDPRGWTGELFF.

The chain couples TRBV9 to TRBJ1-1, with D perhaps TRBD1 (6 bases). Germline V gene data show CDR1 as SGDLS and CDR2 as YYNGEE. Deletions cut 0 bases from V and 5 bases from J, with 17 bases between. This CDR3 has 16 residues. This CDR3 reads CASSVGPAGAGTEAFF. CDR3 nucleotide sequence: TGTGCCAGCAGCGTAGGGCCGGCAGGGGCTGGAACTGAAGCTTTCTTT.

The chain is built from TRBV3-1 (or the pseudogene TRBV3-2) and TRBJ2-5, with D possibly matching TRBD2 (6 bases). This CDR3 contains 17 residues. Trimming removed 0 bases from V and 5 bases from J, with 19 bases in between. Per germline, CDR1 LGHDT and CDR2 YNNKEL (reference sequence). Written as DNA, the CDR3 is TGTGCCAGCAGCCAAGAGTTTACGGGGGAGTGTGGGGAGACCCAGTACTTC. Protein: CASSQEFTGECGETQYF.

In its sample, this clone was seen once. The J gene is TRBJ1-2, the V gene TRBV18, with D possibly being TRBD1 (5 bases). Germline CDR1 and CDR2: KGHSH and LQKENI. V lost 2 bases and J 5 bases, leaving 15 bases between the germline ends. The length of the CDR3 is 15 residues. The CDR3 sequence: CASSPGAGLLYGYTF. In nucleotides, the CDR3 is TGTGCCAGCTCACCAGGGGCAGGCCTCCTTTATGGCTACACCTTC.

The gene calls are TRBV9 and TRBJ2-2; 9 bases match TRBD1. The CDR3 spans 15 residues. V trimming: 3 bases; J trimming: 7 bases; junction bases outside the gene matches: 7. Germline V CDR1 and CDR2: SGDLS, YYNGEE. CDR3 sequence: CASSASTGGNGELFF. For the CDR3, the DNA is TGTGCCAGCAGCGCGTCGACAGGGGGGAACGGGGAGCTGTTTTTT.

This rearrangement joins TRBV11-2 to TRBJ2-5; D may be TRBD2 (5 bases). CDR3 length: 14 amino acids. Germline assignment: CDR1 SGHAT and CDR2 FQNNGV. Trimming left V 5 bases short and J 4 bases short, with 14 bases between. CDR3 in amino acids: CASSPLYRGETQYF. CDR3 nucleotide sequence: TGTGCCAGCAGCCCTTTATACCGGGGAGAGACCCAGTACTTC.

This clone was counted between two and nine times. The J gene is TRBJ2-7, the V gene TRBV27; TRBD2 matches at 12 bases. CDR3 size: 16 residues. The ends lost 5 bases at V and 4 bases at J; junction bases unmatched: 9. Germline V CDR1 and CDR2: MNHEY, SMNVEV (reference sequence). CDR3 in amino acids: CASSGSLAGGFYEQYF. The CDR3 DNA is TGTGCCAGCAGTGGATCCCTAGCGGGAGGGTTTTACGAGCAGTACTTC.

The chain has TRBV5-5 and TRBJ1-1, with D unclear. The CDR3 sequence is 16 residues long. Trimming stripped 0 bases from V and 2 bases from J, with 14 bases between. The germline V gene has CDR1 SGHKS and CDR2 YYEKEE (reference sequence). DNA of the CDR3: TGTGCCAGCAGCTTGGTAGGGAGGCGGCTCAACACTGAAGCTTTCTTT. Its protein is CASSLVGRRLNTEAFF.

This chain joins TRBV5-6 and TRBJ1-2; no clear D. The CDR3 contains 14 residues. CDR1 is SGHDT, CDR2 YYEEEE, per germline. Trimming took off 3 bases at V and 4 bases at J, with 13 bases between the two ends. The CDR3 here is CASSWQQNSYGYTF. The DNA of the CDR3 is TGTGCCAGCAGCTGGCAACAGAATTCCTATGGCTACACCTTC.

In its sample, this clone was seen once. V and J are TRBV28 and TRBJ2-7, with TRBD2 matching over 8 bases. V lost 4 bases and J lost 6; bases outside the gene matches: 2. Germline V gives CDR1 MDHEN, CDR2 SYDVKM. This CDR3 comprises 12 residues. In DNA, the CDR3 is TGTGCCAGCAGTTGGGGGACTAGCGAGCAGTACTTC. This sequence encodes CASSWGTSEQYF. Combining the CDR3 with reference TRBV28 and TRBJ2-7 gives the whole variable domain DVKVTQSSRYLVKRTGEKVFLECVQDMDHENMFWYRQDPGLGLRLIYFSYDVKMKEKGDIPEGYSVSREKKERFSLILESASTNQTSMYLCASSWGTSEQYFGPGTRLTVT.

The chain uses TRBV7-5 and TRBJ2-3; the table gives TRBD2 as D, unverified against the DNA. TRBV7-5 is recorded as a pseudogene. CDR3 size: 15 residues. In DNA form, the CDR3 reads TGTGCCAGAAGAATAACTAGCTGTCGGACAGATACGCAGTATTTT. It specifies CARRITSCRTDTQYF.

V usage is TRBV3-1 (or the pseudogene TRBV3-2) and J usage is TRBJ1-4; 9 nucleotides match TRBD1. The CDR3 has 13 residues. Germline assignment: CDR1 LGHDT and CDR2 YNNKEL (reference sequence). The ends lost 9 bases at V and 7 bases at J; junction bases unmatched: 6. The CDR3 region is CASSGTGPEKLFF. CDR3 DNA sequence: TGTGCCAGTTCCGGGACAGGGCCTGAAAAACTGTTTTTT.

This chain joins TRBV5-6 and TRBJ2-1, with 12 bases that match TRBD2. Germline CDR1 and CDR2: SGHDT and YYEEEE. CDR3 length equals 13 residues. Trimming removed 5 bases from V and 7 bases from J; junction bases left unmatched: 1. This CDR3 reads CASSGLAGNEQFF. For the CDR3, the DNA is TGTGCCAGCAGTGGACTAGCGGGAAATGAGCAGTTCTTC.

J is TRBJ2-7 and V is TRBV7-6; a weak D match, TRBD2 (6 bases). CDR3 length: 17 amino acids. Trimming took off 0 bases at V and 2 bases at J, with 17 bases between the two ends. Germline V lookup: CDR1 SGHVS, CDR2 FNYEAQ. In nucleotides, the CDR3 is TGTGCCAGCAGCTTAGCAGGAGGGGCGACAAGTGCCTACGAGCAGTACTTC. Its protein product is CASSLAGGATSAYEQYF.

This clone has a single count. This chain joins TRBV9 and TRBJ1-3; perhaps TRBD1 as D (6 bases). Per the germline V gene, CDR1 is SGDLS and CDR2 is YYNGEE. CDR3 length equals 15 residues. The V end was cut by 4 bases, the J end by 2 bases, with 13 bases between. The DNA of the CDR3 is TGTGCCAGCAGCAAAACAGGGCTACCTGGAAACACCATATATTTT. It codes for CASSKTGLPGNTIYF.

This clone was seen just once. The chain is built from TRBV10-1 and TRBJ2-7; TRBD2 agrees at 12 bases. Germline loops: CDR1 WNHNN, CDR2 SYGVQD (reference sequence). The CDR3 is 17 amino acids. Trimming at V came to 0 bases and at J to 4 bases, leaving 7 bases not matched to a gene. Written as DNA, the CDR3 is TGCGCCAGCAGTGAGTCGGAGACTAGCGGGAGATTGTACGAGCAGTACTTC. This sequence encodes CASSESETSGRLYEQYF.

This clone appeared once. This rearrangement joins TRBV19 to TRBJ1-1; D is perhaps TRBD1 (6 bases). Trimming pared 6 bases from V and 6 bases from J, leaving 11 bases between. Germline-derived CDR1 and CDR2 are LNHDA and SQIVND (reference sequence). The CDR3 extends over 12 amino acids. The CDR3 loop reads CASRNRDAEAFF. CDR3 DNA: TGTGCCAGTAGGAACAGGGACGCTGAAGCTTTCTTT.

The gene calls are TRBV7-2 and TRBJ2-7, with D possibly being TRBD2 (6 bases). The V gene lost 2 bases and the J gene lost 5 bases, with 13 bases spanning the gap. The CDR3 contains 14 residues. Per the germline V gene, CDR1 is SGHTA and CDR2 is FQGNSA. CDR3 DNA: TGTGCCAGCAGCTTAACCGGGGGTTCTGACGAGCAGTACTTC. Translation gives CASSLTGGSDEQYF.

The chain has TRBV24-1 and TRBJ2-3; 7 nucleotides align to TRBD1. Germline V gene lookup returns CDR1 KGHDR and CDR2 SFDVKD. Germline trimming cut 4 bases from V and 3 bases from J; bases unmatched to any gene: 6. CDR3 length: 15 residues. CDR3 sequence: CATSETNRGTDTQYF. The CDR3 nucleotides read TGTGCCACCAGTGAAACTAACAGGGGAACAGATACGCAGTATTTT.

The chain joins TRBV11-3 to TRBJ2-1, with 10 bases matching TRBD2. Germline V CDR1 and CDR2: SGHNT, YENEEA. J gave up 2 bases and V 5 bases, and 6 bases lay outside the gene matches. The CDR3 is made up of 16 amino acids. The CDR3 region has the DNA TGTGCCAGCAGCCCCCCCGGACTAGCGGCCTACAATGAGCAGTTCTTC. It is translated as CASSPPGLAAYNEQFF.

The gene calls are TRBV3-1 (or the pseudogene TRBV3-2) and TRBJ2-7; 10 nucleotides match TRBD2. CDR1 is LGHDT and CDR2 is YNNKEL in the germline V gene (reference sequence). This CDR3 has 16 amino acids. V lost 1 base and J lost 2; bases outside the gene matches: 5. CDR3 sequence reads: CASSQGNLAGAYEQYF. The CDR3 DNA is TGTGCCAGCAGCCAAGGTAATCTAGCGGGAGCCTACGAGCAGTACTTC.

The genes are TRBV6-6 and TRBJ1-5; D not certain. V dropped 2 bases and J dropped 4 bases, with 9 bases sitting between them. This CDR3 has 14 residues. Germline values: CDR1 MNHNY, CDR2 SVGAGI (reference sequence). The CDR3 bases are TGTGCCAGCAGTTACCCGGAGGTAAATCAGCCCCAGCATTTT. It yields the protein CASSYPEVNQPQHF.

V usage is TRBV2 and J usage is TRBJ2-5; 9 bases are a match to TRBD1. The CDR3 runs 14 residues. The V segment lost 3 bases and the J segment 7 bases; nucleotides outside the gene matches: 6. From germline, CDR1 is SNHLY and CDR2 FYNNEI. CDR3 amino acids: CASSEGQGYGTQYF. The CDR3 DNA is TGTGCCAGCAGTGAGGGACAGGGTTATGGGACCCAGTACTTC.